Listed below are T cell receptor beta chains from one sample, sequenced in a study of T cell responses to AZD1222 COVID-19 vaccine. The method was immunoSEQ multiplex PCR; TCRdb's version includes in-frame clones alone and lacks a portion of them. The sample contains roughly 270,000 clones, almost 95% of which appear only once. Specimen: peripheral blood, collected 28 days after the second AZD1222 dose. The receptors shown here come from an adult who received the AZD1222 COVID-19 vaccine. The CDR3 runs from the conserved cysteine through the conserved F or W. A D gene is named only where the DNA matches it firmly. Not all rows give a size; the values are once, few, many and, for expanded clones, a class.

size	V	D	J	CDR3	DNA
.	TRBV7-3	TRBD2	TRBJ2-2	CASSSERGTNTGELFF	TGTGCCAGCAGCTCCGAGCGGGGGACGAACACCGGGGAGCTGTTTTTT
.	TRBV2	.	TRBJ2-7	CASRDSYEQYF	TGTGCCAGCAGGGATAGCTACGAGCAGTACTTC
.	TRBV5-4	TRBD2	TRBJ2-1	CASSSTSGRGNEQFF	TGTGCCAGCAGCTCGACTAGCGGGAGGGGGAATGAGCAGTTCTTC
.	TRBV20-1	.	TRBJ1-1	CSAMGPVEAFF	TGCAGTGCCATGGGACCGGTAGAAGCTTTCTTT
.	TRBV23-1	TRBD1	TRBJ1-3	CASSQSGGAWGNTIYF	TGCGCCAGCAGTCAGTCAGGGGGCGCGTGGGGAAACACCATATATTTT
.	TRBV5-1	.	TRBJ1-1	CASSLYTATEAFF	TGCGCCAGCAGCTTGTACACGGCGACTGAAGCTTTCTTT
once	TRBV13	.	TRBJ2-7	CASSLFSYEQYF	TGTGCCAGCAGCTTATTTAGCTACGAGCAGTACTTC
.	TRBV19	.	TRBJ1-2	CASRGDEGYTF	TGTGCCAGTAGGGGAGACGAAGGCTACACCTTC
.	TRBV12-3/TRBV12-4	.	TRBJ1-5	CASTQGSNQPQHF	TGTGCCAGCACCCAAGGTAGCAATCAGCCCCAGCATTTT
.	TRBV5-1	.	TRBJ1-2	CASSLAPGRDGYTF	TGCGCCAGCAGCTTGGCCCCAGGGCGGGATGGCTACACCTTC
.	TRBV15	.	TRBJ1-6	CATSRQNSPLHF	TGTGCCACCAGCAGACAGAATTCACCCCTCCACTTT
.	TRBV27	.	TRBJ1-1	CASSLLPPGLANTEAFF	TGTGCCAGCAGTTTATTGCCCCCGGGACTCGCGAACACTGAAGCTTTCTTT
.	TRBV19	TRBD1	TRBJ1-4	CASSVLGTGAEKLFF	TGTGCCAGTAGTGTCCTCGGGACAGGAGCTGAAAAACTGTTTTTT
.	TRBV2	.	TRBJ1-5	CASRATGYSNQPQHF	TGTGCCAGCAGAGCGACAGGCTATAGCAATCAGCCCCAGCATTTT
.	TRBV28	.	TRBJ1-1	CASSLLAGDTEAFF	TGTGCCAGCAGTTTATTGGCCGGGGACACTGAAGCTTTCTTT
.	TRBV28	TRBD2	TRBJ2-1	CATRGGSGMGEQFF	TGTGCCACCCGAGGGGGTAGCGGGATGGGTGAGCAGTTCTTC
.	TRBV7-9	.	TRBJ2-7	CASSLGALREQYF	TGTGCCAGCAGCCTCGGGGCTTTACGGGAGCAGTACTTC
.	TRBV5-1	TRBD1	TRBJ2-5	CASSPGQGASWVETQYF	TGCGCCAGCAGCCCGGGACAGGGTGCGTCCTGGGTCGAGACCCAGTACTTC
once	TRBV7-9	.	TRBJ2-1	CASRKDPNEQFF	TGTGCCAGCAGGAAAGACCCAAATGAGCAGTTCTTC
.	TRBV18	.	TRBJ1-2	CASSPAETQPRGYTF	TGTGCCAGCTCACCAGCCGAGACCCAACCTCGTGGCTACACCTTC
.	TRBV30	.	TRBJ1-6	CAWTTKSGDNSPLHF	TGTGCCTGGACGACCAAGTCCGGTGATAATTCACCCCTCCACTTT
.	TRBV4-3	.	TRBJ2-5	CASSQDGGTETQYF	TGCGCCAGCAGCCAAGATGGGGGTACAGAGACCCAGTACTTC
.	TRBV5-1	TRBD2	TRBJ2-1	CASSLGGAGFSTNEQFF	TGCGCCAGCAGCTTGGGAGGAGCGGGATTTAGCACCAATGAGCAGTTCTTC
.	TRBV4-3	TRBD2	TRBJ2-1	CASSPIAGGVWEQFF	TGCGCCAGCAGCCCTATAGCGGGAGGGGTATGGGAGCAGTTCTTC
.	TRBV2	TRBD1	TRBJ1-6	CARARDRDSPLHF	TGTGCCAGGGCCCGGGACAGAGATTCACCCCTCCACTTT
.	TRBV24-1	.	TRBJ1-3	CATSDPTGGNTIYF	TGTGCCACCAGTGACCCGACCGGGGGAAACACCATATATTTT
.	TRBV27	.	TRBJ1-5	CASRTPGHLNQPQHF	TGTGCCAGCAGGACACCGGGACACCTCAATCAGCCCCAGCATTTT
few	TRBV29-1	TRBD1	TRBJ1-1	CSVPRPSGRDRGAFF	TGCAGCGTTCCCAGGCCTTCAGGCCGGGACAGGGGCGCTTTCTTT
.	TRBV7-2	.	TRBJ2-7	CASSLALRGEQYF	TGTGCCAGCAGCTTAGCGCTGAGGGGCGAGCAGTACTTC
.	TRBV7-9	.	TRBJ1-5	CASSFGGVEQPQHF	TGTGCCAGCAGCTTTGGAGGGGTGGAACAGCCCCAGCATTTT
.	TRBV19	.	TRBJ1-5	CASSIRDTNQPQHF	TGTGCCAGTAGTATCCGGGACACAAATCAGCCCCAGCATTTT
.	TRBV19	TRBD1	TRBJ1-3	CASSSPGQAISGNTIYF	TGTGCCAGTAGTTCCCCGGGACAGGCGATCTCTGGAAACACCATATATTTT
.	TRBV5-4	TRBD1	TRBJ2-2	CASSLAGGAGTGELFF	TGTGCCAGCAGCTTAGCAGGGGGCGCGGGCACCGGGGAGCTGTTTTTT
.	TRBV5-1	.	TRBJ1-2	CASSLGPPNYGYTF	TGCGCCAGCAGTCTCGGCCCGCCTAACTATGGCTACACCTTC
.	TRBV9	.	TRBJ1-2	CASSGANYGYTF	TGTGCCAGCAGCGGTGCTAACTATGGCTACACCTTC
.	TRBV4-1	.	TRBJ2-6	CASSLRVSSRISGANVLTF	TGCGCCAGCAGCCTAAGGGTAAGCTCACGGATCTCTGGGGCCAACGTCCTGACTTTC
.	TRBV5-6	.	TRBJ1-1	CASSPRGYTEAFF	TGTGCCAGCAGTCCCCGGGGTTACACTGAAGCTTTCTTT
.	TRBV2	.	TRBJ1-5	CASRPGTPTAHNQPQHF	TGTGCCAGCAGGCCCGGGACCCCAACCGCCCACAATCAGCCCCAGCATTTT
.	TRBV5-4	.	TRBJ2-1	CASSFRGEQFF	TGTGCCAGCAGCTTTAGGGGTGAGCAGTTCTTC
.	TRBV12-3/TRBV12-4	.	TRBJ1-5	CASIWRGRQPQHF	TGTGCCAGCATCTGGCGAGGCAGGCAGCCCCAGCATTTT
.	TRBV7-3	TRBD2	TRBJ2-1	CASSSLAGGSNEQFF	TGTGCCAGCAGCTCACTAGCGGGGGGGTCCAATGAGCAGTTCTTC
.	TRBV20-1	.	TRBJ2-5	CSARDRETQYF	TGCAGTGCTAGAGATCGGGAGACCCAGTACTTC
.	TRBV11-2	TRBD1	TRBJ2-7	CASSSPRTGFEQYF	TGTGCCAGCAGCTCGCCTCGGACAGGGTTCGAGCAGTACTTC
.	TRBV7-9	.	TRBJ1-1	CASSLGGARPEAFF	TGTGCCAGCAGCTTAGGGGGGGCAAGGCCTGAAGCTTTCTTT
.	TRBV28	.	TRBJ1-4	CASRLGQNNEKLFF	TGTGCCAGCCGCCTGGGCCAGAATAATGAAAAACTGTTTTTT
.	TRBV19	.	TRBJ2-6	CASSMTISGANVLTF	TGTGCCAGTAGTATGACGATCTCTGGGGCCAACGTCCTGACTTTC
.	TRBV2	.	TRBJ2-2	CASSELGGGGELFF	TGTGCCAGCAGCGAACTGGGGGGCGGCGGGGAGCTGTTTTTT
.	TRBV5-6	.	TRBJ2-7	CASSSSKYYYEQYF	TGTGCCAGCAGCTCGTCCAAGTACTACTACGAGCAGTACTTC
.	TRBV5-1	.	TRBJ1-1	CASWGAGNTEAFF	TGCGCCAGCTGGGGGGCGGGGAACACTGAAGCTTTCTTT
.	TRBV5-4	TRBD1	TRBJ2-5	CASSSQGGRETQYF	TGTGCCAGCAGCTCCCAAGGGGGCCGGGAGACCCAGTACTTC
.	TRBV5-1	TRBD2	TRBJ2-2	CASGLVVTGELFF	TGCGCCAGCGGACTAGTTGTCACCGGGGAGCTGTTTTTT
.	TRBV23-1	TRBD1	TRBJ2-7	CASSQRGQGFLYEQYF	TGCGCCAGCAGTCAGCGTGGACAGGGGTTTCTGTACGAGCAGTACTTC
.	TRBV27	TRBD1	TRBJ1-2	CASSLGPGTGGAEGYTF	TGTGCCAGCAGTTTAGGCCCTGGGACAGGGGGCGCCGAGGGCTACACCTTC
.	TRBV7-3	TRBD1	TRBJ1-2	CASSPRTGGGYTF	TGTGCCAGCAGCCCCCGGACAGGGGGTGGCTACACCTTC
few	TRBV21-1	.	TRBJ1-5	CASSNSPGDGGNQPQHF	TGTGCCAGCAGCAATTCCCCAGGGGACGGTGGCAATCAGCCCCAGCATTTT